This T cell receptor beta chain is drawn from a study of blood T cell repertoires in COVID-19 (dated by TCRdb to between 2020 and 2021). A note on the overall study: The collaborator samples originated in the United States, Italy and Spain and spanned the acute and convalescent phases of COVID-19. The prospective study material was composed of cDNA or gDNA derived from T cells, B-cell-depleted T cells, or PBMCs. The dataset comprised deeply sampled blood TCRbeta repertoires from subjects exposed to, actively infected with, or recovered from COVID-19. The repertoires were released in a freely available public database meant as a resource for research on the immune response to SARS-CoV-2. The samples were drawn from two sources: the first 160 participants of the ongoing ImmuneRACE study, and approximately 1,300 subjects contributed by 6 global collaborators. Sample metadata almost always included a de-identified subject ID, COVID-19 status, age in years and sex. HLA class I and class II types, where available, came from metadata supplied by the sample provider rather than from assay-based typing.

As to this clone: Its specific antigen is unknown. Per-nucleotide qualities are absent, and no much larger clonotype sits a single base away.

The paper as a whole reports these results and caveats: Clinical and demographic metadata were provided uncurated, with the amount varying by source and participant.

In the prospective study, participants were roughly 18 to 100 years old, resided in approximately 22 geographic areas of the United States, and were enrolled through a virtual design. In the prospective study, participants were assigned to cohorts based on the clinical history participants reported in a screening survey and a study questionnaire. For ImmuneRACE Cohort 3, a participant was defined as recovered based on two consecutive negative NP/OP PCR tests, clearance by a healthcare professional, or resolution of symptoms. Mobile phlebotomists in the prospective study collected whole blood, serum and a nasopharyngeal or oropharyngeal swab from every participant. Over an approximately 2-month period, participants in the prospective study had the option of providing additional blood draws and questionnaires. Prospective study blood samples were shipped either frozen or at room temperature before DNA extraction.

At the junction V is shortened by 0 bases and J by 0 bases, with 3 bases in between. Inclusive of the bounding cysteine and phenylalanine, the CDR3 is 15 residues long. CDR3 DNA is the only sequence kept; it has 45 bases, read in frame from the first base. Looking up the germline V gene (reference sequence) yields CDR1 LGHDT and CDR2 YNNKEL. TCRbeta CDR3 regions were amplified from genomic DNA by means of the immunoSEQ Assay, a bias-controlled multiplex PCR. The authors' pipeline ran thus. The number of nucleated cells in each sample was estimated by amplification of reference gene primers within the assay. To quantify the absolute abundance of each unique TCRbeta CDR3 rearrangement, sequence reads were collapsed and filtered. For each sample, productive Simpson clonality was calculated by taking the square root of Simpson's diversity index across productive rearrangements. Sourced from immuneACCESS, this table was stored by TCRdb with only in-frame sequences that have V and J called. A share of the clones is absent; for the studies checked, an unresolved V gene accounts for under half, and the remainder has no known explanation. Clone size and the V and J calls come from that table; the DNA yielded D and trimming. This sample gives under 300,000 clones in total; 80% to 90% of them show up just once. Roughly 2.3% of the sample lies in the top ten.

The sample consisted of PBMCs or T cells enriched from blood (not recorded which). The TCR was taken from a woman younger than 30 who had recovered from COVID-19. This chain is built from TRBV3-1 (or the pseudogene TRBV3-2) and TRBJ2-6; a confident D gene designation cannot be given. The DNA reads TGTGCCAGCAGCCAAGATTACTCTGGGGCCAACGTCCTGACTTTC. This translates into CASSQDYSGANVLTF.